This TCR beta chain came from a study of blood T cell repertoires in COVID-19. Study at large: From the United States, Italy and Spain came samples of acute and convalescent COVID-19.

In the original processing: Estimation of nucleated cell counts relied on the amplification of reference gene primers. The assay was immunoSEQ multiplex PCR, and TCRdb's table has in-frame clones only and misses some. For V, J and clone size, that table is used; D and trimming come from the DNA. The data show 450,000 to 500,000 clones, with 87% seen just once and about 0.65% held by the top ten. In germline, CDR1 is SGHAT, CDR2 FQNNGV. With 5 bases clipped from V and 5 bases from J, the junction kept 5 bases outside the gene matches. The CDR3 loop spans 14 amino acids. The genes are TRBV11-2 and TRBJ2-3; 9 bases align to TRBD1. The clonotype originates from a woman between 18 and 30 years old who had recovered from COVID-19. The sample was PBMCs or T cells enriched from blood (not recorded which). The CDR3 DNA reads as TGTGCCAGCAGCCAGGACAGGGGCGGAGATACGCAGTATTTT. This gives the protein CASSQDRGGDTQYF.